What follows are 6 T cell receptor beta chains derived from one specimen sequenced in a study of CXCR3-negative and CXCR3-positive naive CD8 T cells. Study conclusions and caveats: CXCR3-positive naive cells had TRB CDR3s that were more hydrophobic than CXCR3-negative naive cells had.

UMI-tagged TRB cDNA libraries were built via 5' RACE. TCRdb derives one entry per CDR3 protein from the 5' RACE reads, leaving out DNA. This specimen shows 140,000 to 150,000 distinct CDR3 sequences; the ten leading clones hold 0.25% to 0.3%. What these receptors recognize is not known. The source material was naive CXCR3+ CD8+ T cells from blood. Subset given: CD45RO-CCR7+CD27+CD95- naive CD8+ T cells expressing CXCR3 (TNR3+). These receptor sequences come from a human donor in good health. Some clones in this sample may be carry-over from other donors' samples.

V gene TRBV7-9 combines with J gene TRBJ1-1; TCRdb returns TRBD1, unconfirmable since there is no DNA. CDR1 is SEHNR and CDR2 is FQNEAQ in the germline V gene (reference sequence). The CDR3 consists of 16 residues. The CDR3 sequence is CASSPGRAVLNTEAFF.

The rearrangement joins TRBV27 to TRBJ2-7; the D call from TCRdb, TRBD1, cannot be confirmed without DNA. The CDR3 totals 15 residues. From germline, CDR1 is MNHEY and CDR2 SMNVEV (reference sequence). The CDR3 loop is CASSFGGGSSYEQYF.

The rearrangement uses TRBV5-6 and TRBJ1-1; TCRdb proposes TRBD1, but this gene call is untestable without DNA. CDR1 is SGHDT and CDR2 is YYEEEE in the germline V gene. CDR3 length equals 13 residues. The CDR3 reads CASTSQGNTEAFF.

The V call is TRBV28, the J call TRBJ2-3; no DNA is available, so the TRBD2 call from TCRdb remains unchecked. CDR3 length: 15 residues. The germline V gene has CDR1 MDHEN and CDR2 SYDVKM. CDR3 region: CASSPREGFTDTQYF. Complete variable domain (other parts from reference TRBV28 and TRBJ2-3): DVKVTQSSRYLVKRTGEKVFLECVQDMDHENMFWYRQDPGLGLRLIYFSYDVKMKEKGDIPEGYSVSREKKERFSLILESASTNQTSMYLCASSPREGFTDTQYFGPGTRLTVL.

This chain links TRBV29-1 with TRBJ1-4. The length of the CDR3 is 13 residues. Germline CDR1 reads SQVTM; CDR2 reads ANQGSEA. The CDR3 loop reads CSVKDARGEKLFF.

The rearrangement links TRBV4-1 to TRBJ2-3. The CDR3 loop spans 13 amino acids. Per germline, CDR1 MGHRA and CDR2 YSYEKL. CDR3 sequence: CASSQYEEDTQYF.